This record looks at one T cell receptor beta chain sequence and its context. What this receptor recognizes is not known. No much larger clone is present one base from it, and per-base qualities are unavailable. The library was built by means of the immunoSEQ multiplex PCR assay. The multiplex PCR relied on a mix of 60 forward primers for TCR Vbeta segments and 13 reverse primers for TCR Jbeta segments. A multiplex PCR assay on genomic DNA amplified the CDR3 region of rearranged TCR beta genes. The amplified TCR beta libraries were sequenced on the Illumina HiSeq System as 87-base-pair reads. On the study's bioinformatics: A later analysis tallied approximately 87 million unique TCR beta chains across the 700 or so repertoires, and about 12 million of those chains were shared by two or more donors. To remove PCR and sequencing errors, raw reads were error-corrected and collapsed into unique sequences using a nearest-neighbor algorithm that merged closely related sequences. V, D and J gene segments were assigned by aligning CDR3 sequences to IMGT reference sequences. For a sequence to be retained, a match of at least six nucleotides was required to both a V gene segment and a J gene segment. Rearrangements were classified as productive when the CDR3 lacked stop codons and remained in frame with V and J, and all other rearrangements were classified as non-productive. CDR3 was defined by IMGT convention, running from the second conserved V-encoded cysteine to the conserved J-encoded phenylalanine. The earlier analysis of 587 of the donors excluded any sequence lacking an unambiguous match to a single V gene segment. In an earlier analysis of 450 to 700 of the donors, V segments were called functional above 56.7% productive rearrangements and were called segregating when the between-donor standard deviation exceeded 5%. To diagnose cytomegalovirus status from the catalog of TCR beta chain sequences, a statistical classification framework was built. V and J gene assignment, in a later analysis, came from comparing TCR nucleotide sequences with IMGT/GENE-DB human TR gene sequences. Using the TCRdist pipeline, a later analysis assigned CDR3 sequences along with most-parsimonious VDJ recombination scenarios. In a later analysis, every TCR beta chain was defined by the combination of its CDR3 amino acid sequence and its V-gene family, and reads without a unique V-gene family were dropped. A later analysis removed several hundred highly shared, low-generation-probability nucleotide sequences to deal with suspected cross-contamination and a sequencing artifact. A later analysis calculated a clonal expansion index for each public chain from normalized within-repertoire ranks of inferred template counts. Generation probabilities in a later analysis came from a VDJ recombination model fitted to out-of-frame rearrangements, and those results were checked against IGoR. A later analysis scored TCR-TCR, TCR-HLA and TCR-CMV co-occurrence with hypergeometric tests, applying a repertoire-size bias correction to TCR pairs. False discovery rates were estimated in a later analysis by permuting HLA or CMV assignments 20 times. In a later analysis, co-occurring TCRs were grouped using DBSCAN, and TCRdist sequence similarity was added for clustering within HLA-allele-positive subsets. For co-occurrence clustering, repertoires with fewer than 30,000 or more than 120,000 public chains were excluded, along with roughly 5 repertoires with anomalous nucleotide sharing. TCRdb carries this immuneACCESS record with in-frame sequences only. Its versions omit some clonotypes, under half of them owing to an unresolved V gene in the studies checked, with the rest unexplained. V, J and clone size reflect that table, while D and trimming were determined from the DNA. Across this sample there are about 94,000 clones, with 81% seen only once. Approximately 10% of the sample comes from the top ten.

The cohort comprised some 680 healthy bone marrow donors. Cohort members were all nominally healthy when sampled, although unrecorded immune exposures were likely present. Of the roughly 620 cohort members, 250 to 300 had positive CMV serostatus and 350 to 450 had negative CMV serostatus, and CMV serostatus was not recorded for the donor. A peripheral blood sample was collected from each donor, and TCR beta sequencing was performed on peripheral blood mononuclear cells. Genomic DNA extraction from the blood cell samples was performed with the Qiagen DNeasy Blood Extraction Kit. This record comes from a study of cytomegalovirus exposure and HLA in healthy donors (dated by TCRdb to 2017 to 2019). As for the study more broadly: An earlier analysis of some 620 of the donors reported approximately 260 Gb of sequence data and 117 million unique TCR beta sequences obtained from about 170 million T cells. All discovery cohort repertoires had been generated on a single sequencing platform. Among some 400 genotyped donors of the cohort, an average of roughly 230,000 unique TCR beta nucleotide sequences was sequenced per donor, of which 15% to 20% were non-productive. Typing coverage differed by locus: A, B, C, DRB1 and DQB1 were typed in about 620-640 donors, DQA1 in 522, DPA1 in 600 to 610, and DPB1 in 450 to 490. Of the roughly 430 genotyped donors, over 65% fell in the genetic ancestry cluster associated with self-reported Caucasian donors. The study was designed to test whether signatures of past pathogen exposure could be identified by cataloging public T cell receptors. A later genetic analysis took genome-wide SNP genotypes for about 55% of the roughly 700 donors and used that subset as a discovery cohort. An earlier analysis of fewer than 750 of the donors used high-throughput TCR beta sequencing to judge whether each TCR beta V gene segment behaved as functional or pseudogenic. Donor age, sex, ethnicity and CMV serostatus were collected together with the repertoire data. The later analysis used no new phenotypic data to find candidate immune exposures, relying instead on TCR beta sequences and their occurrence across donors. Because of strong linkage in the cohort, 5 or 6 DR-DQ haplotypes were treated as single units for association and clustering. HLA typing covered class I and class II loci at four-digit resolution. A later analysis re-analyzed previously published TCR beta repertoires from roughly 690 donors and added high-resolution HLA genotyping to study TCR occurrence patterns. Using immunosequencing, the study profiled T cell repertoires from 666 subjects and related those repertoires to cytomegalovirus serostatus. Besides the first cohort of approximately 670 subjects, a separate validation cohort made up of 95 to 150 different subjects was used. The study combined high-throughput TCR immunosequencing, statistical association of individual TCRs with disease status, and machine learning to predict cytomegalovirus infection status. An early release that covered 640 HLA-typed donors contained around 330 gigabases of sequencing data and tens of millions of unique TCR sequences. What the study reported, not specific to this receptor: Because some donors lacked HLA typing at each locus, the association tests relied only on the typed subset. Because counts were too low, some 16 rarely observed V segments, including chromosome 9 orphons, were excluded from the earlier analysis of a few hundred of the donors. A few of the identified cytomegalovirus-associated TCR beta chains were confirmed in vitro to be specific for cytomegalovirus antigens. A later analysis reported that several top co-occurrence clusters appeared linked to parvovirus B19, influenza, CMV and Epstein-Barr virus. Compared with the 666-donor mean, donors in an Asian-associated ancestry cluster had fewer N-insertions in productive TCRs, according to a later genetic analysis. The study gave a list of around 170 TCR beta chains associated with cytomegalovirus. Some IMGT-functional V segments, including TRBV6-2 and TRBV6-3, could not be distinguished by the 87-base-pair reads and were therefore excluded. Compared with equally common non-associated chains, HLA-associated TCR beta chains in a later analysis were more clonally expanded and had lower generation probabilities. Across donors, most TCR sequences were observed very rarely, whereas some public TCRs were present in many individuals. In a later analysis, around 17,000 TCR beta sequences were associated with specific HLA alleles at a false discovery rate of 0.05. A further reported finding was that TCR beta sequences accurately predicted the HLA-A and HLA-B alleles for most subjects in the first cohort. It was suggested by the authors that the approach could potentially be generalized to other disease states and immunological phenotypes. Presence/absence analyses assumed roughly uniform sequencing depth across donors, an assumption that may not hold. A later analysis found that TCR association rates varied across HLA loci, with DRB1 alleles showing the most associated TCRs and HLA-C alleles the fewest. In this cohort, only TCR beta chains were sequenced, and detectable features were limited by the absence of alpha or paired-chain data. V-gene and J-gene trimming of TCR beta chains was associated with a missense DCLRE1C variant in a later genetic analysis, and the association was replicated in an independent cohort. According to a later analysis, most CMV-associated TCR beta chains appeared to be HLA-restricted, and the HLA associations seemed to be driven largely by CMV exposure. In an earlier analysis of some 540 of the donors, most TCR beta V segments appeared in productive rearrangements about 87% or about 30% of the time, broadly matching IMGT annotations. A cluster of highly shared sequence variants was judged likely to be a technical artifact of the sequencing pipeline. Correlated functional status among segregating V segments might be attributable to linkage disequilibrium, but an unknown experimental factor could not be ruled out. CMV serostatus was the only immune exposure information available for the cohort. When HLA alleles, especially DR and DQ, strongly co-occurred, TCR associations were difficult to assign to individual alleles. Cytomegalovirus status was reported to be diagnosed by the classifier with high specificity and sensitivity in both the original and validation cohorts.

The CDR3 contains 18 residues, cysteine and phenylalanine counted. Solely the CDR3 DNA is kept, with 54 bases framed from the first base. V and J are truncated by 1 base and 1 base respectively, leaving an intervening sequence of 19 bases. CDR1 and CDR2, looked up from the germline V gene, are SGHVS and FQNEAQ. The V and J segments used are TRBV7-8 and TRBJ1-1; the D gene is possibly TRBD1, with 5 bases matching. The TCR sequence derives from a human donor in good health. The sample was PBMCs. The DNA sequence is TGTGCCAGCAGCTTAGTCGGACCCGTCGGCAGGGCGAACACTGAAGCTTTCTTT. The encoded protein is CASSLVGPVGRANTEAFF.